This TCR beta chain emerged from a study of a mutant IDH1 vaccine in newly diagnosed glioma. Time point given: week 47, end of study. Doses consisted of 300 ug of mutant IDH1 20-mer peptide each, paired with topical imiquimod. The repertoire was sequenced with immunoSEQ multiplex PCR; TCRdb's copy has only in-frame clones and lacks some. This table has tens of thousands of clones, around 60% appearing once. For this clone: Its antigen is as yet unknown.

CDR1 is SQVTM, CDR2 ANQGSEA, per germline. V lost 7 bases and J 5 bases, leaving 12 bases between the germline ends. CDR3 length: 11 residues. This specimen was peripheral blood mononuclear cells (PBMCs), taken from a glioma patient whose treatment included an IDH1 peptide vaccine. This receptor was obtained from a man aged 40-50 years with glioma. Some clones in this sample may be carry-over from other donors' samples. V and J are TRBV29-1 and TRBJ2-7, with D possibly TRBD1 on 5 matching bases. CDR3 sequence reads: CSGNRGNEQYF. The CDR3 bases are TGCAGCGGGAATAGGGGTAACGAGCAGTACTTC.